This T cell receptor beta chain was observed in a study of blood T cell repertoires in COVID-19. Trimming took off 7 bases at V and 4 bases at J, with 20 bases between the two ends. Looked up from germline, CDR1 is SGHVS and CDR2 is FQNEAQ. CDR3 length equals 16 residues. Generated by immunoSEQ multiplex PCR, the TCRdb table keeps only in-frame clones and is missing some. The sample shows 350,000 to 450,000 clones, just over 90% of them seen only once. Exposed volunteers were people who met a COVID-19 case within 2 weeks before study entry. This receptor was identified in a woman in her thirties or forties who had been exposed to COVID-19. The rearrangement links TRBV7-8 to TRBJ1-5; D uncertain. The specimen was PBMCs or T cells enriched from blood (not recorded which). The DNA of the CDR3 is TGTGCCAGCAAATTCGGGCCAAGGCGGGGTAATCAGCCCCAGCATTTT. Its protein product is CASKFGPRRGNQPQHF.